This is a list of T cell receptor beta chains from one sample in a study of T cells in narcolepsy. Data came from immunoSEQ multiplex PCR; TCRdb stores just in-frame clones and leaves some out. In the table there are roughly 3,500 clones, around two thirds of which are singletons. What was sequenced was CD45RA- memory CD8+ T cells from PBMCs. These receptors were collected from a human donor with narcolepsy. CDR3s include the opening cysteine and the closing phenylalanine or tryptophan. A D gene is named only where the DNA matches it firmly. For some rows the clone size is stated as once, few or many, or as a class when expanded; others skip it.

d_call: -
v_call: TRBV2
clone_size: few
j_call: TRBJ2-7
cdr3_nt: TGTGCCAGCAGTGAATTTGCGGAAACGTACTCCTACGAGCAGTACTTC
cdr3_aa: CASSEFAETYSYEQYF

d_call: -
v_call: TRBV5-1
clone_size: -
j_call: TRBJ1-1
cdr3_nt: TGCGCCAGTAGAGCCTCGAACACTGAAGCTTTCTTT
cdr3_aa: CASRASNTEAFF

d_call: -
v_call: TRBV9
clone_size: -
j_call: TRBJ1-2
cdr3_nt: TGTGCCAGCAGCGTCGGGCAGAACTATGGCTACACCTTC
cdr3_aa: CASSVGQNYGYTF

d_call: TRBD2
v_call: TRBV7-9
clone_size: few
j_call: TRBJ2-7
cdr3_nt: TGTGCCAGCAGCTTACTAGCGGGGACCTACGAGCAGTACTTC
cdr3_aa: CASSLLAGTYEQYF

d_call: -
v_call: TRBV6-8
clone_size: -
j_call: TRBJ2-7
cdr3_nt: TGTGCCAGCAGTTACTCCCAGCGGAGAGCCTACGAGCAGTACTTC
cdr3_aa: CASSYSQRRAYEQYF

d_call: -
v_call: TRBV4-1
clone_size: -
j_call: TRBJ1-1
cdr3_nt: TGCGCCAGCAGTTTGGGGACTGAAGCTTTCTTT
cdr3_aa: CASSLGTEAFF

d_call: -
v_call: TRBV15
clone_size: -
j_call: TRBJ2-1
cdr3_nt: TGTGCCACCTTGCAATGGGGTTCAAGAGAGCAGTTCTTC
cdr3_aa: CATLQWGSREQFF

d_call: TRBD1
v_call: TRBV2
clone_size: -
j_call: TRBJ1-2
cdr3_nt: TGTGCCAGCAGTGTGGCCCCGGGACAGGGGAACTATGGCTACACCTTC
cdr3_aa: CASSVAPGQGNYGYTF

d_call: -
v_call: TRBV9
clone_size: -
j_call: TRBJ1-1
cdr3_nt: TGTGCCAGCAGCGTAGCTCGGGTTGGGGGGATGAACACTGAAGCTTTCTTT
cdr3_aa: CASSVARVGGMNTEAFF

d_call: -
v_call: TRBV27
clone_size: -
j_call: TRBJ2-7
cdr3_nt: TGTGCCAGCAGTTCCCTCCCCGTAGACCCGCCAGGCGAGCAGTACTTC
cdr3_aa: CASSSLPVDPPGEQYF

d_call: -
v_call: TRBV5-1
clone_size: -
j_call: TRBJ1-6
cdr3_nt: TGCGCCAGCAGCTTGGGATCGAAAGGGGACTCCTATAATTCACCCCTCCACTTT
cdr3_aa: CASSLGSKGDSYNSPLHF

d_call: -
v_call: TRBV21-1
clone_size: -
j_call: TRBJ2-7
cdr3_nt: TGTGCCAGCAGCAAAGGGGGGCAGGGGGACCACTCCTACGAGCAGTACTTC
cdr3_aa: CASSKGGQGDHSYEQYF

d_call: -
v_call: TRBV6-6
clone_size: few
j_call: TRBJ1-5
cdr3_nt: TGTGCCAGCAGTTACTCGATTGGTGAAGATCAGCCCCAGCATTTT
cdr3_aa: CASSYSIGEDQPQHF

d_call: -
v_call: TRBV2
clone_size: few
j_call: TRBJ2-7
cdr3_nt: TGTGCCTCAGCGGGTCGGGACGAGCAGTACTTC
cdr3_aa: CASAGRDEQYF

d_call: -
v_call: TRBV7-6
clone_size: few
j_call: TRBJ2-6
cdr3_nt: TGTGCCAGCAGCTTAAGTCCCGAGGGCTCTGGGGCCAACGTCCTGACTTTC
cdr3_aa: CASSLSPEGSGANVLTF

d_call: -
v_call: TRBV11-2
clone_size: -
j_call: TRBJ2-3
cdr3_nt: TGTGCCAGCAGCTTAGTGGTAGTCGCAGATACGCAGTATTTT
cdr3_aa: CASSLVVVADTQYF

d_call: -
v_call: TRBV5-6
clone_size: medium-sized
j_call: TRBJ1-2
cdr3_nt: TGTGCCAGCAGCTTGGGAGGGTCCTATGGCTACACCTTC
cdr3_aa: CASSLGGSYGYTF

d_call: -
v_call: TRBV19
clone_size: -
j_call: TRBJ2-7
cdr3_nt: TGTGCCAGTAGTATTTCCGAGGGGCCCCGTGTGGAGCAGTACTTC
cdr3_aa: CASSISEGPRVEQYF

d_call: TRBD2
v_call: TRBV6-5
clone_size: -
j_call: TRBJ2-7
cdr3_nt: TGTGCCAGCAGTTTAGCGGGGGAGTCCTACGAGCAGTACTTC
cdr3_aa: CASSLAGESYEQYF

d_call: TRBD1
v_call: TRBV27
clone_size: -
j_call: TRBJ1-6
cdr3_nt: TGTGCCAGCAGCCCTGGGACAGGTAATTCACCCCTCCACTTT
cdr3_aa: CASSPGTGNSPLHF

d_call: TRBD1
v_call: TRBV7-3
clone_size: once
j_call: TRBJ2-3
cdr3_nt: TGTGCCAGCAGCTTGACAGGGGCGAAAGATACGCAGTATTTT
cdr3_aa: CASSLTGAKDTQYF

d_call: -
v_call: TRBV4-2
clone_size: few
j_call: TRBJ1-1
cdr3_nt: TGTGCCAGCAGCCAAGACCGGGGGGCGAACACTGAAGCTTTCTTT
cdr3_aa: CASSQDRGANTEAFF

d_call: -
v_call: TRBV19
clone_size: -
j_call: TRBJ1-2
cdr3_nt: TGTGCCAGTGGGACCGCCCTGGGACGCAACTATGGCTACACCTTC
cdr3_aa: CASGTALGRNYGYTF

d_call: TRBD2
v_call: TRBV4-3
clone_size: -
j_call: TRBJ2-1
cdr3_nt: TGCGCCAGCAGCCAAGTTTGGGCGGGGGGGGAGAATAAGCAGTTCTTC
cdr3_aa: CASSQVWAGGENKQFF

d_call: -
v_call: TRBV4-1
clone_size: -
j_call: TRBJ1-5
cdr3_nt: TGCGCCAGCAGCCAAGTTACGGGCTATCAGCCCCAGCATTTT
cdr3_aa: CASSQVTGYQPQHF

d_call: -
v_call: TRBV4-3
clone_size: -
j_call: TRBJ2-7
cdr3_nt: TGCGCCAGCAGCCAAGATCGAGGAAAGGCGGACGAGCAGTACTTC
cdr3_aa: CASSQDRGKADEQYF

d_call: TRBD1
v_call: TRBV4-1
clone_size: -
j_call: TRBJ2-7
cdr3_nt: TGCGCCAGCAGCCTCCCAGGGGGTGGGGAGCAGTACTTC
cdr3_aa: CASSLPGGGEQYF

d_call: TRBD1
v_call: TRBV19
clone_size: -
j_call: TRBJ1-2
cdr3_nt: TGTGCCAGTGCAGTTGAACCGGGACAGGGCCACTATGGCTACACCTTC
cdr3_aa: CASAVEPGQGHYGYTF

d_call: TRBD2
v_call: TRBV11-3
clone_size: -
j_call: TRBJ2-5
cdr3_nt: TGTGCCAGCAGTTACCTAGCGGTGCTCTGGACCCAGTACTTC
cdr3_aa: CASSYLAVLWTQYF

d_call: -
v_call: TRBV7-9
clone_size: -
j_call: TRBJ2-2
cdr3_nt: TGTGCCAGCACACTAGGAGAACTCTACGGGGAGCTGTTTTTT
cdr3_aa: CASTLGELYGELFF

d_call: -
v_call: TRBV2
clone_size: -
j_call: TRBJ1-1
cdr3_nt: TGTGCCAGCAGTGTGGTGGGAGATATCCGGCTAGAACCGGGAGCTTTCTTT
cdr3_aa: CASSVVGDIRLEPGAFF

d_call: TRBD1
v_call: TRBV5-4
clone_size: -
j_call: TRBJ2-2
cdr3_nt: TGTGCCAGCAGCCCCGGGCCAGGACAGGGTAACACCGGGGAGCTGTTTTTT
cdr3_aa: CASSPGPGQGNTGELFF

d_call: -
v_call: TRBV5-6
clone_size: few
j_call: TRBJ1-1
cdr3_nt: TGTGCCAGCAGCTTAGCGGGGGCGAACACTGAAGCTTTCTTT
cdr3_aa: CASSLAGANTEAFF

d_call: -
v_call: TRBV27
clone_size: -
j_call: TRBJ1-1
cdr3_nt: TGTGCCAGCAGTTTAAATAGGATCACTGAAGCTTTCTTT
cdr3_aa: CASSLNRITEAFF

d_call: -
v_call: TRBV30
clone_size: -
j_call: TRBJ1-1
cdr3_nt: TGTGCCTGGAGCGCAGGGGTGGGCACTGAAGCTTTCTTT
cdr3_aa: CAWSAGVGTEAFF

d_call: -
v_call: TRBV5-4
clone_size: few
j_call: TRBJ1-2
cdr3_nt: TGCGCCAGCAGCCAAGAGCAGGGTTCCGTCCTTGGCTACACCTTC
cdr3_aa: CASSQEQGSVLGYTF

d_call: -
v_call: TRBV2
clone_size: -
j_call: TRBJ2-3
cdr3_nt: TGTGCCAGCAGTTCTACCCCCCGAGCGACGCAGTATTTT
cdr3_aa: CASSSTPRATQYF

d_call: -
v_call: TRBV4-2
clone_size: -
j_call: TRBJ2-7
cdr3_nt: TGTGCCAGCAGCCAGCCGACGAAGAACAGGGTTACTTACGAGCAGTACTTC
cdr3_aa: CASSQPTKNRVTYEQYF

d_call: -
v_call: TRBV9
clone_size: -
j_call: TRBJ2-7
cdr3_nt: TGTGCCAGCAGTGTGTCCGGGACTGGTGGCTACGAGCAGTACTTC
cdr3_aa: CASSVSGTGGYEQYF

d_call: -
v_call: TRBV4-2
clone_size: -
j_call: TRBJ2-1
cdr3_nt: TGTGCCAGCAGCCCCGCGGGGAAGGGCGAGCAGTTCTTC
cdr3_aa: CASSPAGKGEQFF

d_call: -
v_call: TRBV13
clone_size: -
j_call: TRBJ2-7
cdr3_nt: TGTGCCAGCAGCCCCTCCGGGCACGAGCAGTACTTC
cdr3_aa: CASSPSGHEQYF

d_call: -
v_call: TRBV4-1
clone_size: -
j_call: TRBJ1-6
cdr3_nt: TGCGCCAGCAGCCAAGAGCCAGGGTCCCTCCACTTT
cdr3_aa: CASSQEPGSLHF